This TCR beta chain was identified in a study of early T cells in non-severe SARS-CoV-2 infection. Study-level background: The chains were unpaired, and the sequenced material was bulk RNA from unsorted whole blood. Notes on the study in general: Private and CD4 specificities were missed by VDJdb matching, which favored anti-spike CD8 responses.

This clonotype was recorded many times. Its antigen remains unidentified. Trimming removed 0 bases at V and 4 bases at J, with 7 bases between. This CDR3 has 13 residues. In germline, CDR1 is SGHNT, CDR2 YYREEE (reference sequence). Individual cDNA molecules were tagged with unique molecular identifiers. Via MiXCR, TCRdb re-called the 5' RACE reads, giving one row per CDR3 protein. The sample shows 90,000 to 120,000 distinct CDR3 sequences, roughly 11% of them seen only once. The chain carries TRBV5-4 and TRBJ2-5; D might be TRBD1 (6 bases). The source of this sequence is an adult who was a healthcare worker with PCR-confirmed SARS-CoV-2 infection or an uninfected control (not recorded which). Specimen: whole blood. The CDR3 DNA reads TGTGCCAGCAGCTTGGTAGGGGGAGAGACCCAGTACTTC. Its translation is CASSLVGGETQYF.